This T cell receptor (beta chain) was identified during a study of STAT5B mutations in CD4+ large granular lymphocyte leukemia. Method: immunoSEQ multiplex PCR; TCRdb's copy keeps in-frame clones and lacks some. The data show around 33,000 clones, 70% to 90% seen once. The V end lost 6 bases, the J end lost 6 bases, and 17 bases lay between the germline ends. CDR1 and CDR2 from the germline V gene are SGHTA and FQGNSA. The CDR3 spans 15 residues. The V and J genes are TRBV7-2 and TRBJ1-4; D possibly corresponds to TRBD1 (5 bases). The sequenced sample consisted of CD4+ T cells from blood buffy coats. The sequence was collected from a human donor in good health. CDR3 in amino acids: CASSSPDSSHEKLFF. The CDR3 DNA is TGTGCCAGCAGTAGTCCCGACAGCTCACATGAAAAACTGTTTTTT.